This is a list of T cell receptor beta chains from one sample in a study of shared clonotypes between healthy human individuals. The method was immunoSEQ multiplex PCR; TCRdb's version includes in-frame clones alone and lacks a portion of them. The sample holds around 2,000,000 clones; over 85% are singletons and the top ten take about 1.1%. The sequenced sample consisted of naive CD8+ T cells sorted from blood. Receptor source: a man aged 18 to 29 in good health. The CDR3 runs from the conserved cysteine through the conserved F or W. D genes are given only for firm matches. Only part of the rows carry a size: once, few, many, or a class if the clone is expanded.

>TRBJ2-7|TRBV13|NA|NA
TGTGCCAGCAGCTGGAGCGAGAGCTCCTACGAGCAGTACTTC
CASSWSESSYEQYF
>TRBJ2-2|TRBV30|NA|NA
TGTGCCTGGTCTCTGGGACCGGCGGGGGAGCTGTTTTTT
CAWSLGPAGELFF
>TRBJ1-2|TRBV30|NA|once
TGTGCCTGGAATGAGGGGTCCTATGGCTACACCTTC
CAWNEGSYGYTF
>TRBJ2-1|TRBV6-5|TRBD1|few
TGTGCCAGCAGTCCGGGACAGGGGAATGAGCAGTTCTTC
CASSPGQGNEQFF
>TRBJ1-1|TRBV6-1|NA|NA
TGTGCCGCTTGGGGGGGAATCTGGGTGAACACTGAAGCTTTCTTT
CAAWGGIWVNTEAFF
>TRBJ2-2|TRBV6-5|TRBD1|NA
TGTGCCAGCAGAATTGGACAGGGGGACGTCGGGGAGCTGTTTTTT
CASRIGQGDVGELFF
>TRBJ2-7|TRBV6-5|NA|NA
TGTGCCAGCAGAATCGGGACCTACTACGAGCAGTACTTC
CASRIGTYYEQYF
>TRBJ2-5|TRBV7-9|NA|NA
TGTGCCAGCAGCTATGAGGGGGAGACCCAGTACTTC
CASSYEGETQYF
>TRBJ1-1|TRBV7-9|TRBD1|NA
TGTGCCAGCAGGTCCGGGACAGGGGTTAGTTGGACTGAAGCTTTCTTT
CASRSGTGVSWTEAFF
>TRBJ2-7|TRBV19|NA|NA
TGTGCCAGTAGTGTATACGGGCCCTCCTACGAGCAGTACTTC
CASSVYGPSYEQYF
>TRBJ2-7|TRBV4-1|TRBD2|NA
TGCGCCAGCAGCCCCAAGGTAGCGGGAGTCTCAGGCTACGAGCAGTACTTC
CASSPKVAGVSGYEQYF
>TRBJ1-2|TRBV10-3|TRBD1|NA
TGTGCCACCGATTCAGGGGGCCCCTATGGCTACACCTTC
CATDSGGPYGYTF
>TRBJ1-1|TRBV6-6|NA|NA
TGTGCCAGCAGTTATCTCCCAGGAACCATGAACACTGAAGCTTTCTTT
CASSYLPGTMNTEAFF
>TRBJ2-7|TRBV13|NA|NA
TGTGCCAGCAGCCCGAGGAATTACGAGCAGTACTTC
CASSPRNYEQYF
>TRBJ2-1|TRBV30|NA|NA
TGTGCCTGGAGTGTTCTACGAGGAAATGAGCAGTTCTTC
CAWSVLRGNEQFF
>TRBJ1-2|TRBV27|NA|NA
TGTGCCAGCAGCATCGGGGGCATGGATGGCTACACCTTC
CASSIGGMDGYTF
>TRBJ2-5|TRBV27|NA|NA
TGTGCCAGCACCCCGATGACAGGACAAGAGACCCAGTACTTC
CASTPMTGQETQYF
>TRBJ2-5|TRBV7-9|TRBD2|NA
TGTGCCAGCAGCCCAACCGGGACTAGCGTGGAGACCCAGTACTTC
CASSPTGTSVETQYF
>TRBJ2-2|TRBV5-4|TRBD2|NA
TGTGCCAGCAGCCCTAGCGGGGCGAACACCGGGGAGCTGTTTTTT
CASSPSGANTGELFF
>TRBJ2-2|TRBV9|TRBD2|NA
TGTGCCAGCAGCGTAGGGTCAGCGGGGGACGGGGAGCTGTTTTTT
CASSVGSAGDGELFF
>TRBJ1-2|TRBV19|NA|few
TGTGCCAGTAGTATTCGGACTGAAGCCAATGGCTACACCTTC
CASSIRTEANGYTF
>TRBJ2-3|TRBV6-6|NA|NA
TGTGCCAGCACCGGGCAAGAGACAGATACGCAGTATTTT
CASTGQETDTQYF
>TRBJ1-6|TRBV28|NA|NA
TGTGCCAGCAGTTTAACGACTCTGAATTCACCCCTCCACTTT
CASSLTTLNSPLHF
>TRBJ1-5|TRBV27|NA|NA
TGTGCCAGCAGTTTGAGACAGAGCAATCAGCCCCAGCATTTT
CASSLRQSNQPQHF
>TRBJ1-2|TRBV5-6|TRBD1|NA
TGTGCCAGCAGCTGGGACAGGGTGGGCTATGGCTACACCTTC
CASSWDRVGYGYTF
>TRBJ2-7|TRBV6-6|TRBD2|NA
TGTGCCAGCAGTGGGACTAGCGAGAGCTCCTACGAGCAGTACTTC
CASSGTSESSYEQYF
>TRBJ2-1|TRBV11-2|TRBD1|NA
TGTGCCAGCAGCTCGCCGGGACAGAAAGATTTACGGTACAATGAGCAGTTCTTC
CASSSPGQKDLRYNEQFF
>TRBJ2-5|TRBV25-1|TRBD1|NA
TGTGCCAGCAGTGAATTCGGGACAGCGAAAGAGACCCAGTACTTC
CASSEFGTAKETQYF
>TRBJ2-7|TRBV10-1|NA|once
TGCGCCAGCAGTGAGGGGCTCGGGGCCTCCTACGAGCAGTACTTC
CASSEGLGASYEQYF
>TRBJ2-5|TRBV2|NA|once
TGTGCCAGCAGTGCCAGAAAAGAGACCCAGTACTTC
CASSARKETQYF
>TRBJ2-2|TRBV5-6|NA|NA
TGTGCCAGCAGCCCCGGAATTACCGGGGAGCTGTTTTTT
CASSPGITGELFF
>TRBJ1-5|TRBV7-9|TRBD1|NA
TGTGCCAGCAGCCCCGGGACAGGTAATCAGCCCCAGCATTTT
CASSPGTGNQPQHF
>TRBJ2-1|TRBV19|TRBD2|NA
TGTGCCAGTAGTCCAGCGGGGGGAGGCTACAATGAGCAGTTCTTC
CASSPAGGGYNEQFF
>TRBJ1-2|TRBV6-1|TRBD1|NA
TGTGCCAGCCTGGGCCTTACCGGGACAGGGCGGGGCTACACCTTC
CASLGLTGTGRGYTF
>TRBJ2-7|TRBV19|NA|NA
TGTGCCAGTAGTATAGCAGGCCGCTACGAGCAGTACTTC
CASSIAGRYEQYF
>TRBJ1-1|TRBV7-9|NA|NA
TGTGCCAGCAGCCCAGAAATGAACACTGAAGCTTTCTTT
CASSPEMNTEAFF
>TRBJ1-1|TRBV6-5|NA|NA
TGTGCCAGCAGTTCGGGACCCCGCGTTGGGAACACTGAAGCTTTCTTT
CASSSGPRVGNTEAFF
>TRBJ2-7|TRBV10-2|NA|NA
TGCGCCAGCAGTGACGTCCAGCAGTACTTC
CASSDVQQYF
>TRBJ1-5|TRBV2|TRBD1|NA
TGTGCCAGCCTGCCCCGGAACGACAGGGCCAGCAATCAGCCCCAGCATTTT
CASLPRNDRASNQPQHF
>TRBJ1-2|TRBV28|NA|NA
TGTGCCAGCAGTTCGGACATGAACTATGGCTACACCTTC
CASSSDMNYGYTF
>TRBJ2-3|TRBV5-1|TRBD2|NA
TGCGCCAGCAGCTTCCCGGGCGGGGGAGGCACAGATACGCAGTATTTT
CASSFPGGGGTDTQYF
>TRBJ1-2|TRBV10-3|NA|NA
TGTGCCATCAGTGAGTCGCAGGCGGCTAACTATGGCTACACCTTC
CAISESQAANYGYTF
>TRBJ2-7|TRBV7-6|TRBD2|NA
TGTGCCAGCAGTTCACTAGCGGGAGGGCCCAACGAGCAGTACTTC
CASSSLAGGPNEQYF
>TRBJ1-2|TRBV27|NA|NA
TGTGCCAGCAGTTTTCGTCCCGACATGGCCTACGGCTACACCTTC
CASSFRPDMAYGYTF
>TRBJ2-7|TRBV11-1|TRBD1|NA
TGTGCCAGCAGCCCCCCCCAGGGACAGCCCTACGAGCAGTACTTC
CASSPPQGQPYEQYF
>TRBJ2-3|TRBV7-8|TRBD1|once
TGTGCCAGCAGCATATGGACAGGGGGAAGCACAGATACGCAGTATTTT
CASSIWTGGSTDTQYF
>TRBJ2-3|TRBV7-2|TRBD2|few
TGTGCCAGCAGCCTACTAGCGGGAGGCACAGATACGCAGTATTTT
CASSLLAGGTDTQYF
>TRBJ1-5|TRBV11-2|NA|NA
TGTGCCAGCAGCCCCAGGGGAGAGGCGAATCAGCCCCAGCATTTT
CASSPRGEANQPQHF
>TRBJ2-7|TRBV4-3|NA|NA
TGCGCCAGCAGCCAAGATTGGACCGGACTCTACGAGCAGTACTTC
CASSQDWTGLYEQYF